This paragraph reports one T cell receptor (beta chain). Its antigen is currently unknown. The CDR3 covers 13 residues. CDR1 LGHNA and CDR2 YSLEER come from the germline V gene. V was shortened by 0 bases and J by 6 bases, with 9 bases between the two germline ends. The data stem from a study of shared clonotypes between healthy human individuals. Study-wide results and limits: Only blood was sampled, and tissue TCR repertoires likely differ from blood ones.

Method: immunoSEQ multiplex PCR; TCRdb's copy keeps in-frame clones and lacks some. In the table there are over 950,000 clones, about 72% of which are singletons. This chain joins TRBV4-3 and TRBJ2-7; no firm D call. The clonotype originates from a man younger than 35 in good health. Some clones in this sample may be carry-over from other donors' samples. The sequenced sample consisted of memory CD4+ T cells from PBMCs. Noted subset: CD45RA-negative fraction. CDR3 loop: CASSQDSGREQYF. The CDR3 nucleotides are TGCGCCAGCAGCCAAGACTCGGGTCGCGAGCAGTACTTC.